This T cell receptor (beta chain) was retrieved from a study of blood T cell repertoires in COVID-19. Study in general: The United States, Italy and Spain were the sources of the acute and convalescent COVID-19 samples.

The V end lost 2 bases, the J end lost 6 bases, and 11 bases lay between the germline ends. CDR3 length: 15 amino acids. Germline values: CDR1 MNHEY, CDR2 SVGAGI. Authors' processing steps: Estimation of nucleated cell counts relied on the amplification of reference gene primers. TCRdb keeps only in-frame clones here, not all; method: immunoSEQ multiplex PCR. V, J and clone size reflect that table, while D and trimming were determined from the DNA. This table holds about 66,000 clones, 80% found once. This sequence joins TRBV6-5 and TRBJ1-6, with D perhaps matching TRBD1 (5 bases). Sequenced: peripheral blood. This receptor was taken from a human donor in a cohort sampled during active COVID-19. CDR3 loop: CASSYLPQGNSPLHF. CDR3 nucleotides: TGTGCCAGCAGTTACCTCCCGCAGGGTAATTCACCCCTCCACTTT.